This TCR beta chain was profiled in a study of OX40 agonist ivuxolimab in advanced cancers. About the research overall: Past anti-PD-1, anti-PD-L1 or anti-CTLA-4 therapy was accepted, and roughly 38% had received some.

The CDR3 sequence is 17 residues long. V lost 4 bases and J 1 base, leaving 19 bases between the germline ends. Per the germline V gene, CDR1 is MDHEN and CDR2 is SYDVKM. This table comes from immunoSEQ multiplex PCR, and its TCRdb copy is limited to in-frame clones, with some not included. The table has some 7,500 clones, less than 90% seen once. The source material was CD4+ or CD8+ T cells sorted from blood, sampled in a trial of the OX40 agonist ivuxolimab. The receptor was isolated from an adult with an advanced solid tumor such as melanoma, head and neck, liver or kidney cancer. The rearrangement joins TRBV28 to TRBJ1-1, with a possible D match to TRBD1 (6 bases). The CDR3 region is CASSSRTLGGANTEAFF. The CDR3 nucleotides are TGTGCCAGCAGTTCCCGAACCTTAGGGGGGGCGAACACTGAAGCTTTCTTT.